The next 31 T cell receptor beta chains were all read from a single sample in a study of Ad26.COV2.S vaccination and SARS-CoV-2 variants. Data came from immunoSEQ multiplex PCR; TCRdb stores just in-frame clones and leaves some out. The sample carries tens of thousands of clones, roughly 83% recorded once. Sequencing used peripheral blood, obtained after recovery from COVID-19. The source of these receptors is a human donor who had recovered from COVID-19.

V gene TRBV25-1 combines with J gene TRBJ1-2, with a tentative D call TRBD1 (6 bases). Trimming cost V 5 bases and J 2 bases, with 12 bases left between them. The CDR3 totals 14 residues. The germline V gene has CDR1 MGHDK and CDR2 SYGVNS. The CDR3 loop reads CASSKRTANYGYTF. The CDR3 DNA reads as TGTGCCAGCAGTAAAAGGACAGCAAACTATGGCTACACCTTC.

The rearrangement links TRBV10-3 to TRBJ1-1; D may be TRBD1 (6 bases). Trimming removed 6 bases at V and 6 bases at J, with 11 bases between. The CDR3 is 12 amino acids. Germline V gene data show CDR1 as ENHRY and CDR2 as SYGVKD. The CDR3 protein is CAIRGGWAEAFF. CDR3 bases: TGTGCCATCAGAGGGGGGTGGGCTGAAGCTTTCTTT.

The rearrangement links TRBV5-1 to TRBJ2-5; a weak D match, TRBD1 (8 bases). Per the germline V gene, CDR1 is SGHRS and CDR2 is YFSETQ. CDR3 length: 16 amino acids. Trimming stripped 4 bases from V and 2 bases from J, with 18 bases between. CDR3 residues: CASSPRQGRGQETQYF. CDR3 DNA sequence: TGCGCCAGCAGCCCCCGACAGGGGCGGGGGCAAGAGACCCAGTACTTC.

The CDR3 nucleotides read TGTGCCAGCAGCTTGGACAGGGCCCGCAATGAAAAACTGTTTTTT. Translation: CASSLDRARNEKLFF. The chain couples TRBV27 to TRBJ1-4; 8 bases match TRBD1. The CDR3 contains 15 residues. Trimming took 6 bases from V and 5 from J; bases not matched to a gene: 8. CDR1 is MNHEY and CDR2 is SMNVEV in the germline V gene (reference sequence).

This clone was observed once. The gene calls are TRBV12-5 and TRBJ1-4; maybe TRBD1 (6 bases). The CDR3 is 15 residues long. Germline V gene lookup returns CDR1 LGHNT and CDR2 FRNRAP. Deletions cut 1 base from V and 7 bases from J, with 13 bases between. CDR3 DNA sequence: TGTGCTAGTGGTTTGGCGGGGGGGGACATTGAAAAACTGTTTTTT. It is translated as CASGLAGGDIEKLFF.

This chain uses TRBV7-2 with TRBJ2-3; 12 bases line up with TRBD2. Germline CDR1 reads SGHTA; CDR2 reads FQGNSA. The CDR3 totals 14 residues. J was trimmed by 9 bases and V by 1 base; bases with no gene match: 2. CDR3 nucleotide sequence: TGTGCCAGCAGCTTAGGTGGACTAGCGGGGACGCAGTATTTT. Encoded protein: CASSLGGLAGTQYF.

The rearrangement joins TRBV19 to TRBJ1-6, with D hard to call. V lost 1 base, J lost 0 bases, and 10 bases lay in between. The CDR3 totals 17 residues. Germline loops: CDR1 LNHDA, CDR2 SQIVND (reference sequence). The chain's CDR3 is CASSIGRRISYNSPLHF. The CDR3 nucleotides are TGTGCCAGTAGTATAGGAAGGAGGATCTCCTATAATTCACCCCTCCACTTT.

This clone was recorded once. The chain joins TRBV11-2 to TRBJ2-7, with D perhaps matching TRBD2 (5 bases). V was cut by 0 bases and J by 6 bases, with 9 bases left in between. Germline values: CDR1 SGHAT, CDR2 FQNNGV. The CDR3 length is 13 residues. In DNA, the CDR3 is TGTGCCAGCAGCTTAGATGGAGGAGGCGAGCAGTACTTC. It codes for CASSLDGGGEQYF.

This sequence joins TRBV6-5 and TRBJ2-7; D is uncertain. Trimming shortened V by 5 bases and J by 1 base, and 6 bases separated the two germline ends. CDR1 and CDR2 (germline): MNHEY, SVGAGI. There are 12 residues in the CDR3. The CDR3 DNA follows: TGTGCCAGCAGTCTTGTGTCCTACGAGCAGTACTTC. Its protein is CASSLVSYEQYF.

The rearrangement uses TRBV24-1 and TRBJ1-4; D possibly corresponds to TRBD1 (5 bases). Between the trimmed V and J ends, which lost 4 bases and 7 bases, there was a span of 18 bases. The length of the CDR3 is 16 residues. Germline V CDR1 and CDR2: KGHDR, SFDVKD. CDR3 residues: CATSEGQTSGGEKLFF. CDR3 bases: TGTGCCACCAGTGAGGGGCAGACCAGTGGGGGTGAAAAACTGTTTTTT.

The V and J genes are TRBV19 and TRBJ1-2; no definite D call. V was trimmed by 3 bases and J by 6 bases, leaving 11 bases between them. CDR3 length: 13 amino acids. Germline CDR1 LNHDA, CDR2 SQIVND (reference sequence). The CDR3: CASSMGARDGYTF. The CDR3 DNA is TGTGCCAGTAGTATGGGAGCTCGCGATGGCTACACCTTC.

This chain connects TRBV2 to TRBJ1-5; D is undetermined. The CDR3 extends over 13 amino acids. Germline V gene lookup returns CDR1 SNHLY and CDR2 FYNNEI. The V and J ends lost 4 bases and 0 bases respectively, with 4 bases between them. CDR3 in amino acids: CASSVDSNQPQHF. The CDR3 nucleotides are TGTGCCAGCAGTGTCGATAGCAATCAGCCCCAGCATTTT.

This clone was seen only once. The J gene is TRBJ1-1, the V gene TRBV4-1; D gene unclear. CDR3 size: 14 residues. The V end was cut by 1 base, the J end by 5 bases, with 11 bases between. The germline CDR1 and CDR2 sequences are MGHRA and YSYEKL. CDR3 amino acids: CASSQGTFFTEAFF. CDR3 bases: TGCGCCAGCAGCCAAGGTACGTTTTTTACTGAAGCTTTCTTT.

The chain recombines TRBV4-1 with TRBJ1-1, with 7 positions matching TRBD1. This CDR3 is built from 17 residues. Germline CDR1 reads MGHRA; CDR2 reads YSYEKL. V was pared by 3 bases and J by 0 bases, with 10 bases of the junction left unmatched. The CDR3 is CASSHTGAGLMNTEAFF. The CDR3 DNA is TGCGCCAGCAGCCATACAGGGGCTGGTTTGATGAACACTGAAGCTTTCTTT.

V usage is TRBV30 and J usage is TRBJ2-3; D not resolved. The CDR3 has 11 residues. The V gene lost 2 bases and the J gene lost 6 bases, with 6 bases spanning the gap. Germline V CDR1 and CDR2: GTSNPN, SVGIG (reference sequence). The DNA for the CDR3 is TGTGCCTGGAGTATTGGGGATACGCAGTATTTT. Translating gives CAWSIGDTQYF.

The chain has TRBV10-3 and TRBJ2-2, with D possibly being TRBD2 (7 bases). The V gene's germline CDR1 is ENHRY and CDR2 SYGVKD. V shed 9 bases and J shed 8 bases, with 16 bases lying between them. The CDR3 has 13 amino acids. CDR3 sequence reads: CAIVAGRGGELFF. CDR3 DNA sequence: TGTGCCATAGTAGCGGGCAGGGGTGGGGAGCTGTTTTTT.

The CDR3 nucleotides are TGTGCCTGGAAGGGACCCAAAGGGGAGCTGTTTTTT. This sequence encodes CAWKGPKGELFF. The chain combines TRBV30 with TRBJ2-2; D possibly matches TRBD1 or TRBD2 (5 bases each). The ends were cut back, 4 bases at V and 8 bases at J, with 11 bases in the middle. Germline loops: CDR1 GTSNPN, CDR2 SVGIG (reference sequence). The CDR3 has 12 residues.

This chain joins TRBV28 and TRBJ1-2; 7 bases fit TRBD1. Germline assignment: CDR1 MDHEN and CDR2 SYDVKM. J lost 5 bases, V lost 4 bases, and 1 base had no gene match. The CDR3 spans 12 residues. The DNA for the CDR3 is TGTGCCAGCAGTTACAGGGGATATGGCTACACCTTC. Protein product: CASSYRGYGYTF.

This chain links TRBV10-1 with TRBJ1-5, with D maybe TRBD1 (5 bases). CDR1 and CDR2 (germline): WNHNN, SYGVQD (reference sequence). V was trimmed by 6 bases and J by 0 bases, leaving 15 bases between them. The CDR3 is made up of 16 amino acids. The CDR3 bases are TGCGCCAGCAGCGCCGGGGCCCTATCTAGCAATCAGCCCCAGCATTTT. Its translation: CASSAGALSSNQPQHF.

In its sample, this clone was seen once. CDR3 amino acids: CASRRRGQPQHF. CDR3 nucleotides: TGTGCCAGCAGGAGACGGGGTCAGCCCCAGCATTTT. The rearrangement uses TRBV27 and TRBJ1-5, with D unresolved. Germline V gene data show CDR1 as MNHEY and CDR2 as SMNVEV (reference sequence). Trimming took 6 bases from V and 6 from J, leaving 9 bases between them. The CDR3 sequence is 12 residues long.

The chain couples TRBV5-1 to TRBJ2-3; 10 nucleotides line up with TRBD2. The CDR3 covers 15 residues. Trimming took 2 bases from V and 5 from J; bases not matched to a gene: 5. The germline V gene has CDR1 SGHRS and CDR2 YFSETQ. In nucleotides, the CDR3 is TGCGCCAGCAGCTTAACCGGGACTAGCGAAGATACGCAGTATTTT. Amino acids: CASSLTGTSEDTQYF.

The rearrangement uses TRBV7-2 and TRBJ1-4; D uncertain. Trimming stripped 3 bases from V and 8 bases from J, with 10 bases between. CDR1 SGHTA and CDR2 FQGNSA come from the germline V gene. The length of the CDR3 is 13 residues. CDR3 DNA sequence: TGTGCCAGCAGCTTGCGAGGAGGGGAAAAACTGTTTTTT. The encoded protein is CASSLRGGEKLFF.

This clone has more than one count but fewer than ten. The chain has TRBV5-5 and TRBJ1-2, with D possibly TRBD1 on 5 matching bases. CDR3 size: 13 residues. CDR1 is SGHKS and CDR2 is YYEKEE in the germline V gene (reference sequence). V was trimmed by 5 bases and J by 5 bases, leaving 13 bases between them. The CDR3 here is CASRLTAPYGYTF. In DNA, the CDR3 is TGTGCCAGCAGACTGACAGCCCCGTATGGCTACACCTTC.

The genes are TRBV5-5 and TRBJ2-1; D is perhaps TRBD1 (5 bases). The V end lost 4 bases, the J end lost 2 bases, and 16 bases lay between the germline ends. Looked up from germline, CDR1 is SGHKS and CDR2 is YYEKEE (reference sequence). The CDR3 covers 16 residues. The CDR3 DNA follows: TGTGCCAGCAGCACCGGACACTTAGGGGCCTACAATGAGCAGTTCTTC. Protein sequence: CASSTGHLGAYNEQFF.

This chain links TRBV7-3 with TRBJ2-1; D may match TRBD1 or TRBD2 (5 bases each). The CDR3 spans 13 residues. With 5 bases removed from V and 8 bases from J, the gap between germline ends came to 13 bases. Per germline, CDR1 SGHTA and CDR2 FQGTGA. The chain's CDR3 is CASSPVGVDEQFF. Here the CDR3 DNA reads TGTGCCAGCAGCCCGGTGGGGGTGGATGAGCAGTTCTTC.

The chain combines TRBV5-8 with TRBJ2-1; 16 nucleotides align to TRBD2. From germline, CDR1 is SGHTS and CDR2 YDEGEE. Losses at the gene ends were 1 base for V and 8 bases for J; bases not matched to a gene: 3. The length of the CDR3 is 16 residues. The CDR3 loop reads CASSLLGLAGGYEQFF. In DNA form, the CDR3 reads TGTGCCAGCAGCTTGTTGGGACTAGCGGGAGGGTATGAGCAGTTCTTC.

The chain carries TRBV19 and TRBJ2-2; no definite D call. Germline values: CDR1 LNHDA, CDR2 SQIVND (reference sequence). With 6 bases removed from V and 4 bases from J, the gap between germline ends came to 9 bases. There are 13 residues in the CDR3. The CDR3 DNA is TGTGCCAGTAGCAACCGTAGCACCGGGGAGCTGTTTTTT. Residues: CASSNRSTGELFF.

The rearrangement links TRBV19 to TRBJ1-4; D gene unclear. The V gene lost 6 bases and the J gene lost 1 base, with 9 bases spanning the gap. In germline, CDR1 is LNHDA, CDR2 SQIVND (reference sequence). The CDR3 runs to 14 residues. In DNA form, the CDR3 reads TGTGCCAGTAGCTCCGGGTTAACTAATGAAAAACTGTTTTTT. Translating it yields CASSSGLTNEKLFF. The whole variable domain, remainder taken from reference TRBV19 and TRBJ1-4, is DGGITQSPKYLFRKEGQNVTLSCEQNLNHDAMYWYRQDPGQGLRLIYYSQIVNDFQKGDIAEGYSVSREKKESFPLTVTSAQKNPTAFYLCASSSGLTNEKLFFGSGTQLSVL.

V gene TRBV5-6 combines with J gene TRBJ2-1; 8 bases match TRBD2. Germline V lookup: CDR1 SGHDT, CDR2 YYEEEE. This CDR3 is built from 17 residues. The junction had 6 bases not matched to a gene; V was cut back by 1 base and J by 0 bases. The chain's CDR3 is CASSLLRGASSYNEQFF. The CDR3 region has the DNA TGTGCCAGCAGCTTGTTGCGGGGGGCGAGCTCCTACAATGAGCAGTTCTTC.

This clone was seen only a few times. The chain is built from TRBV19 and TRBJ2-3, with D tentatively TRBD1 or TRBD2 (5 bases each). Germline values: CDR1 LNHDA, CDR2 SQIVND (reference sequence). V lost 4 bases, J lost 6 bases, and 14 bases lay in between. This CDR3 region has 14 residues. Here the CDR3 DNA reads TGTGCCAGTAGTAATCGCCACCGGGGCGATACGCAGTATTTT. Translating gives CASSNRHRGDTQYF.

The chain has TRBV5-1 and TRBJ1-1; D possibly corresponds to TRBD1 (6 bases). Per the germline V gene, CDR1 is SGHRS and CDR2 is YFSETQ. Trimming pared 1 base from V and 1 base from J, leaving 17 bases between. CDR3 size: 17 residues. CDR3 sequence (DNA): TGCGCCAGCAGCTTGCAGGGGACGGGCAACCGGAACACTGAAGCTTTCTTT. This sequence encodes CASSLQGTGNRNTEAFF. The full variable domain, completed using reference TRBV5-1 and TRBJ1-1, is KAGVTQTPRYLIKTRGQQVTLSCSPISGHRSVSWYQQTPGQGLQFLFEYFSETQRNKGNFPGRFSGRQFSNSRSEMNVSTLELGDSALYLCASSLQGTGNRNTEAFFGQGTRLTVV.